This passage covers 13 T cell receptor beta chains from one sample sequenced in a study of T cell repertoires in cytomegalovirus infection. MiXCR, applied by TCRdb to the reads, yields one record per CDR3 protein. Among under 800,000 distinct CDR3 sequences listed, approximately 24% were seen once. Sequences were obtained from CD8+ T cells from PBMCs. Every receptor here comes from a human donor in good health (CMV status not recorded). Some clones in this sample may be carry-over from other donors' samples.

The rearrangement joins TRBV20-1 to TRBJ2-1, with TRBD2 as a possible D gene (5 bases). Trimming took off 0 bases at V and 12 bases at J, with 15 bases between the two ends. Germline assignment: CDR1 DFQATT and CDR2 SNEGSKA (reference sequence). The CDR3 consists of 13 residues. DNA of the CDR3: TGCAGTGCTAGAGACGGGGATTCTCCAATGCAGTTCTTC. Translated, it gives CSARDGDSPMQFF.

A remark on this clonotype: One junction end disagrees with the germline gene, perhaps due to a read error. The chain carries TRBV7-9 and TRBJ1-1; D is uncertain. Germline-derived CDR1 and CDR2 are SEHNR and FQNEAQ (reference sequence). The CDR3 loop spans 15 amino acids. The CDR3 region has the DNA TGTGCCAGCAGCTCTCCCGGACCGGAGAACACTGAAGTTTTCTTT. Translating gives CASSSPGPENTEVFF.

The chain combines TRBV6-1 with TRBJ1-1; D gene ambiguous. Trimming left V 6 bases short and J 6 bases short, with 17 bases between. This CDR3 spans 14 amino acids. Germline V gives CDR1 MNHNS, CDR2 SASEGT. CDR3 region: CASSPSRASPEAFF. CDR3 coding DNA: TGTGCCAGCAGCCCCTCTAGGGCAAGCCCTGAAGCTTTCTTT.

This clonotype was detected only a few times. One junction end does not reproduce the germline sequence, and a read error may be involved. The CDR3 protein is CASSLAYGISTDTQYF. In nucleotides, the CDR3 is TGTGCCAGCAGCCTAGCCTACGGGATTAGCACAGATACGCAGTATTTT. This chain connects TRBV7-9 to TRBJ2-3; TRBD2 is a possible D gene (5 bases). Looked up from germline, CDR1 is SEHNR and CDR2 is FQNEAQ (reference sequence). CDR3 length: 16 residues.

This clonotype was counted only a few times. The V gene is TRBV20-1, the J gene TRBJ2-7; no reliable D call. This CDR3 has 13 residues. V was shortened by 0 bases and J by 6 bases, with 12 bases between the two germline ends. Germline V gene lookup returns CDR1 DFQATT and CDR2 SNEGSKA (reference sequence). The CDR3 DNA reads as TGCAGTGCTAGAGATGGTAGGGCCATCGAGCAGTACGTC. This translates into CSARDGRAIEQYV.

In its sample, this clonotype was seen a few times. The gene calls are TRBV12-5 and TRBJ2-7; 7 bases line up with TRBD1. The ends lost 2 bases at V and 3 bases at J; junction bases unmatched: 7. The germline CDR1 and CDR2 sequences are LGHNT and FRNRAP. This CDR3 is 15 amino acids long. The CDR3 sequence is CASGLLPGQFYEQYV. The CDR3 nucleotides read TGTGCTAGTGGTTTGTTGCCGGGACAGTTCTACGAGCAGTACGTC.

The gene calls are TRBV6-1 and TRBJ1-2, with 7 bases that match TRBD1. J lost 0 bases, V lost 6 bases, and 13 bases had no gene match. The CDR3 is made up of 17 amino acids. CDR1 is MNHNS, CDR2 SASEGT, per germline. The CDR3 protein is CASSPSTGAPTNYGYTF. CDR3 nucleotides: TGTGCCAGCAGCCCCTCAACAGGGGCCCCTACTAACTATGGCTACACCTTC.

This clonotype was detected only a few times. The chain is built from TRBV2 and TRBJ2-5; D gene unclear. The CDR3 sequence is 15 residues long. Germline V gives CDR1 SNHLY, CDR2 FYNNEI. V dropped 0 bases and J dropped 2 bases, with 10 bases sitting between them. CDR3 sequence (DNA): TGTGCCAGCAGTGAAGCCCCTGGCAGTCAAGAGACCCAGTACTTC. It is translated as CASSEAPGSQETQYF.

This clonotype was picked up many times. This sequence joins TRBV7-2 and TRBJ2-1; D possibly corresponds to TRBD2 (5 bases). V lost 3 bases and J lost 0, with 18 bases in between. Germline CDR1 SGHTA, CDR2 FQGNSA. The CDR3 totals 18 residues. CDR3 region: CASSFSIYSVSSYNEQFF. The CDR3 coding sequence is TGTGCCAGCAGCTTTTCGATTTATAGCGTGAGCTCCTACAATGAGCAGTTCTTC. The full variable domain, completed using reference TRBV7-2 and TRBJ2-1, is GAGVSQSPSNKVTEKGKDVELRCDPISGHTALYWYRQSLGQGLEFLIYFQGNSAPDKSGLPSDRFSAERTGGSVSTLTIQRTQQEDSAVYLCASSFSIYSVSSYNEQFFGPGTRLTVL.

This clonotype was found a few times. The rearrangement joins TRBV28 to TRBJ1-5; TRBD1 matches at 8 bases. V lost 3 bases and J lost 2; bases outside the gene matches: 6. CDR3 size: 16 residues. Germline CDR1 MDHEN, CDR2 SYDVKM. The CDR3 reads CASSLAGGLGNQPQHF. CDR3 sequence (DNA): TGTGCCAGCAGTTTGGCAGGGGGCCTTGGCAATCAGCCCCAGCATTTT.

This clonotype appeared a few times. The chain joins TRBV6-5 to TRBJ1-1; TRBD1 matches at 8 bases. The CDR3 length is 14 residues. Germline trimming cut 6 bases from V and 1 base from J; bases unmatched to any gene: 4. In germline, CDR1 is MNHEY, CDR2 SVGAGI. The CDR3 loop is CASRLGQGNTEAFF. DNA for the CDR3: TGTGCCAGCAGACTCGGACAGGGGAACACTGAAGCTTTCTTT.

V is TRBV5-4 and J is TRBJ2-5; D unresolved. Germline loops: CDR1 SGHNT, CDR2 YYREEE (reference sequence). Trimming cost V 3 bases and J 0 bases, with 18 bases left between them. The CDR3 covers 17 residues. CDR3: CASSSVGKSWDQETQYF. The CDR3 DNA reads TGTGCCAGCAGCTCCGTGGGGAAATCCTGGGACCAAGAGACCCAGTACTTC.

A few counts support this clonotype. V and J are TRBV7-8 and TRBJ2-1, with D possibly TRBD1 on 5 matching bases. The germline CDR1 and CDR2 sequences are SGHVS and FQNEAQ. V was trimmed by 1 base and J by 5 bases, leaving 15 bases between them. This CDR3 spans 16 amino acids. In DNA form, the CDR3 reads TGTGCCAGCAGCTTAGGGTCGCAGGGTACCAACAATGAGCAGTTCTTC. It codes for CASSLGSQGTNNEQFF.